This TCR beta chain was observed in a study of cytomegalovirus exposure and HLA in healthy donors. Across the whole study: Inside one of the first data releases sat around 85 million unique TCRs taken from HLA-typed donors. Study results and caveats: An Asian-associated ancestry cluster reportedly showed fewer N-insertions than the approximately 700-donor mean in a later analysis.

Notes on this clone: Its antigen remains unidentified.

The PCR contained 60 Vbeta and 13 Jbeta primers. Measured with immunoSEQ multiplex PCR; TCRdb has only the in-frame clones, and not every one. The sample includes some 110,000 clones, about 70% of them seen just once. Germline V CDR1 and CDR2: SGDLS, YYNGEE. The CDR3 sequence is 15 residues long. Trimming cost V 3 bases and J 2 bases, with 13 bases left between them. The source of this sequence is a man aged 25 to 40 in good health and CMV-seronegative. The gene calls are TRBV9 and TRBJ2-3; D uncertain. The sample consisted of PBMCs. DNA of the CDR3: TGTGCCAGCAGCGCCTCCGGGTCCTACACAGATACGCAGTATTTT. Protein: CASSASGSYTDTQYF.